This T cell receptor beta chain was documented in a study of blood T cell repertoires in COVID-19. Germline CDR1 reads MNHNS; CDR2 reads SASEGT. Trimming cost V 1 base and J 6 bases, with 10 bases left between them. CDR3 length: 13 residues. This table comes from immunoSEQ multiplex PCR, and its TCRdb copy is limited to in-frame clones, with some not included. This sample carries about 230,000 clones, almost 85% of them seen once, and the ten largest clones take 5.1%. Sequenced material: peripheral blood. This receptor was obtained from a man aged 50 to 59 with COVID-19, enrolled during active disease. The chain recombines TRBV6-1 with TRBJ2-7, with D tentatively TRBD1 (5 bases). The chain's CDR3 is CASSEVPQGEQYF. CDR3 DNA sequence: TGTGCCAGCAGTGAAGTCCCCCAGGGCGAGCAGTACTTC.